This TCR beta chain was found in a study of T cells in narcolepsy. V lost 3 bases and J 0 bases, leaving 10 bases between the germline ends. This CDR3 is built from 15 residues. Germline V gene data show CDR1 as SGHDT and CDR2 as YYEEEE. Data came from immunoSEQ multiplex PCR; TCRdb stores just in-frame clones and leaves some out. The profile shows around 27,000 clones, 82% of them singletons. This rearrangement joins TRBV5-6 to TRBJ1-5; unclear D gene. The receptor comes from a human donor with narcolepsy. Sequencing was done on a sample of CD45RA- memory CD4+ T cells from PBMCs. The CDR3 sequence is CASSSETHSNQPQHF. Here the CDR3 DNA reads TGTGCCAGCAGCTCGGAGACGCATAGCAATCAGCCCCAGCATTTT.